The clone carrying this T cell receptor beta chain was counted a few times. From RNA transcripts, TCR beta CDR3 regions were amplified. The HTBI primer set served for first-round RT-PCR of the TCR CDR3. In TCRdb, the multiplex PCR reads were re-called with MiXCR into one record per CDR3 protein. The table lists about 400,000 distinct CDR3 sequences, about 15% of them singletons, with less than 15% in the top ten. The sample originates from a study of T cells in Graves' hyperthyroidism and ophthalmopathy. Germline-derived CDR1 and CDR2 are SGHRS and YFSETQ. The CDR3 length is 14 residues. V gave up 2 bases and J gave up 1 base, with 9 bases separating them.

The gene calls are TRBV5-1 and TRBJ2-5; D perhaps matches TRBD2 (6 bases). The sample was blood. This clonotype was sampled from a man between 18 and 29 years old with Graves' ophthalmopathy. CDR3 nucleotide sequence: TGCGCCAGCAGCTTAAGCGGGTTCCAAGAGACCCAGTACTTC. Translating it yields CASSLSGFQETQYF.